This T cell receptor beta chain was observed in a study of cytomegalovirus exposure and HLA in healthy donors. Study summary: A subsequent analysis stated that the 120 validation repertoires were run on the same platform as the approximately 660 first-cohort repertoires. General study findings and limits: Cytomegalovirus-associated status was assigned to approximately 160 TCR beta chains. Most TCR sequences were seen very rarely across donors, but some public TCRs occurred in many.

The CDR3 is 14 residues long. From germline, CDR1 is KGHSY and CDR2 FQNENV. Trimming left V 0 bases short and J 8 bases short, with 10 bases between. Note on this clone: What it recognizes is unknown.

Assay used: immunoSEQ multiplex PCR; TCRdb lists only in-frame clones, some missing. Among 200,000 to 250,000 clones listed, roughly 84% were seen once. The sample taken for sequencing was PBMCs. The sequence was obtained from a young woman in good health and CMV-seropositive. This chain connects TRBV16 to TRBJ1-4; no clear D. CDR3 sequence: CASSQSPQEEKLFF. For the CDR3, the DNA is TGTGCCAGCAGCCAATCCCCCCAGGAAGAAAAACTGTTTTTT.